This T cell receptor (beta chain) was identified in a study of resident and recirculating memory T cells in vitiligo. Background on the study: Shave-biopsy epidermis from lesional and nonlesional skin was sequenced alongside PBMCs. No cells were sorted; samples were homogenized just before genomic DNA extraction. Study-wide results and caveats: Vitiligo lesions lacked a unique dominant clone, and clonality varied.

Looked up from germline, CDR1 is LNHDA and CDR2 is SQIVND (reference sequence). CDR3 length: 15 amino acids. V gave up 2 bases and J gave up 5 bases; unmatched junction bases: 8. The method was immunoSEQ multiplex PCR; TCRdb's version includes in-frame clones alone and lacks a portion of them. The sample lists 72,000 or so clones, around 90% occurring once. Concerning this clone itself: Its antigen is unknown.

Stable vitiligo meant no lesion change over the previous 6 months. The sample was blood. This receptor was taken from a male donor with vitiligo. J is TRBJ2-7 and V is TRBV19, with 8 bases that match TRBD2. In DNA, the CDR3 is TGTGCCAGTAGTATATTTGTTAGCGGGAACGACGAGCAGTACTTC. It translates to CASSIFVSGNDEQYF.